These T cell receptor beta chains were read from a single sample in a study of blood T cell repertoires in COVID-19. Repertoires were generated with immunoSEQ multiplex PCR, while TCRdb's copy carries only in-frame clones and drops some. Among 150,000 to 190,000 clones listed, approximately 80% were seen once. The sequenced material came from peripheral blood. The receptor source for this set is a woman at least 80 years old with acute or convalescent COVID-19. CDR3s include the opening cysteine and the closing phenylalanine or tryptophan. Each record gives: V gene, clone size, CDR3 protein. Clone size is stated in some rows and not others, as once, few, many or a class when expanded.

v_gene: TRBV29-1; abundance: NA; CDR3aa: CSATSSTDTQYF
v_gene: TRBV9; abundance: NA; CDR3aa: CASSVESSYNSPLHF
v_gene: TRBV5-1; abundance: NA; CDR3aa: CASSYTSGSGTGELFF
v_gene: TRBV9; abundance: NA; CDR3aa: CASSREGQGNSEQYF
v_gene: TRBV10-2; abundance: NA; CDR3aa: CASSTGLVGVDTQYF
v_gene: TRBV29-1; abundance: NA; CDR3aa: CSTDGGNSGNTIYF
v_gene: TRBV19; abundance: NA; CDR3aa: CASSKNRDSVQETQYF
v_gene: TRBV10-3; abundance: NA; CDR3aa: CAMMGLGGNEQFF
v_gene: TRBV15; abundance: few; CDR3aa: CATSRDRLAGGLSYEQYF
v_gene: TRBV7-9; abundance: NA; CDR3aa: CASSLGGGPNQPQHF
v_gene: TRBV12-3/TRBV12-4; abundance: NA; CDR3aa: CASSSGQGREQYF
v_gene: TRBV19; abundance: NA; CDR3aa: CASSPYPDRRKAF
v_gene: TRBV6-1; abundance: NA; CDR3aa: CASSEAINYGYTF
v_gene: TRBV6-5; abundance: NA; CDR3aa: CASQQGANYGYTF
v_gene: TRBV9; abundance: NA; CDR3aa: CASSAQVSTEAFF